This TCR beta chain was documented in a study of regulatory T cells in long-lasting Graves disease. The CDR3 is made up of 12 amino acids. Germline assignment: CDR1 MNHNS and CDR2 SASEGT. Between the trimmed V and J ends, which lost 6 bases and 3 bases, there was a span of 8 bases. CDR3 regions were amplified by Arm-PCR using iRepertoire HTBI primers to build TCR beta libraries. TCRdb redid the calling of the multiplex PCR reads with MiXCR, one entry per CDR3 protein. Of approximately 310,000 distinct CDR3 sequences detected, 15% to 20% appear once; the ten largest clones hold roughly 35%. Time point reported: newly diagnosed GD, antithyroid drugs for less than 3 months. Extracted RNA from PBMCs served as the source of the TCR library. This clonotype was recorded many times.

This sequence joins TRBV6-1 and TRBJ2-5; the D gene is possibly TRBD1 (5 bases). The clonotype originates from a female donor with Graves disease. The specimen comprised peripheral blood mononuclear cells (PBMCs), sampled at new diagnosis, from a patient treated with antithyroid drugs. The CDR3 sequence: CASSQDKETQYF. CDR3 nucleotides: TGTGCCAGCAGCCAGGACAAAGAGACCCAGTACTTC.